These T cell receptor beta chains were read from a single sample in a study of T cells after yellow fever vaccination. From the 5' RACE reads, TCRdb called clonotypes with MiXCR, one entry per CDR3 protein. The sample records around 400,000 distinct CDR3 sequences, 9.5% to 13% being singletons. The sample here was PBMCs, taken on the day of the first yellow fever vaccination. The receptors shown here come from a man younger than 35 who received the YFV17D yellow fever vaccine. Each CDR3 is given with its conserved first and last residue. The D gene is left open where the match is weak. Rows give clone size only sometimes, using once, few, many, or a class for an expanded clone.

TGTGCCAGCAGTCCCCCTTGGCAGGGGAACACTGAAGCTTTCTTT,CASSPPWQGNTEAFF,15,.,.,TRBJ1-1,TRBV28
TGCAGCGTTGAAGACGGGGCAACGAACACCGGGGAGCTGTTTTTT,CSVEDGATNTGELFF,15,.,.,TRBJ2-2,TRBV29-1
TGTGCCAGCAGCTTAGTCGCTGGGGCCGGAGAGACCCAGTACTTC,CASSLVAGAGETQYF,15,.,.,TRBJ2-5,TRBV7-2
TGTGCCAGTAGCCCCAGGGGGCTGGAGGCTGAAGCTTTCTTT,CASSPRGLEAEAFF,14,TRBD1,.,TRBJ1-1,TRBV19
TGCAGTGCTGGGGAGGATACCGGGACTAGCGGGCTACAAGAGACCCAGTACTTC,CSAGEDTGTSGLQETQYF,18,TRBD2,.,TRBJ2-5,TRBV20-1
TGCAGTGCTAGAGGAAAACTAGCGGGGGGGCCCGAGACCCAGTACTTC,CSARGKLAGGPETQYF,16,TRBD2,few,TRBJ2-5,TRBV20-1
TGTGCCAGCAGCTTAGGTGGTAGGGGGAAAAATCAGCCCCAGCATTTT,CASSLGGRGKNQPQHF,16,.,few,TRBJ1-5,TRBV7-2
TGTGCCTGGAGTCCTCTAGGCTATGGCTACACCTTC,CAWSPLGYGYTF,12,.,.,TRBJ1-2,TRBV30
TGCAGTGTAGCGGGGGAGAACACCGGGGAGCTGTTTTTT,CSVAGENTGELFF,13,TRBD2,.,TRBJ2-2,TRBV20-1
TGTGCCAGCAGCGTAGAGGGTCGCTCCTACGAGCAGTACTTC,CASSVEGRSYEQYF,14,.,.,TRBJ2-7,TRBV9
TGTGCCAGCAGTTTAACTCGGGGGTGGGCAGATACGCAGTATTTT,CASSLTRGWADTQYF,15,.,few,TRBJ2-3,TRBV27
TGTGCCAGCAGCCGTAGTGGGGGGTTTGAAGAGACCCAGTACTTC,CASSRSGGFEETQYF,15,.,few,TRBJ2-5,TRBV9
TGTGCCAGCAGTCTTACTAGCGGGGGGGCTCTTCGTGCAGATACGCAGTATTTT,CASSLTSGGALRADTQYF,18,TRBD2,.,TRBJ2-3,TRBV11-2
TGTGCCAGCAGTGAAGCGTGGGGGATTGGTTCACCCCTCCACTTT,CASSEAWGIGSPLHF,15,.,.,TRBJ1-6,TRBV6-1
TGTGCCAGCAGTTACCTGCGGAACACTGAAGCTTTCTTT,CASSYLRNTEAFF,13,.,many,TRBJ1-1,TRBV6-5
TGTGCCAGCGCAAGGACGGGGCAGGGTCAAGAGACCCAGTACTTC,CASARTGQGQETQYF,15,.,few,TRBJ2-5,TRBV7-2
TGCAGTGCATTCGACAGAAGATCCTACGAGCAGTACTTC,CSAFDRRSYEQYF,13,.,.,TRBJ2-7,TRBV20-1
TGCGCCAGCAGCAGCGGTGGCACAGATACGCAGTATTTT,CASSSGGTDTQYF,13,.,many,TRBJ2-3,TRBV5-1
TGTGCCAGCAGTAAACCCGAAGGGGGTGGTCAGCCCCAGCATTTT,CASSKPEGGGQPQHF,15,.,.,TRBJ1-5,TRBV6-1
TGTGCCAGCAGCCAAGATTCAGGGGAGAGGGCTTTCTTT,CASSQDSGERAFF,13,.,.,TRBJ1-1,TRBV3-1
TGTGCCAGCAGTCCGCTTTCGGCGGACAGCTATGGCTACACCTTC,CASSPLSADSYGYTF,15,.,many,TRBJ1-2,TRBV9
TGCGCCAGCAGCTTGGGCGATGGAGGCACAGATACGCAGTATTTT,CASSLGDGGTDTQYF,15,.,many,TRBJ2-3,TRBV5-1
TGTGCCAGCAGGGTGAGGCCTGATAATGAAAAACTGTTTTTT,CASRVRPDNEKLFF,14,.,few,TRBJ1-4,TRBV12-3/TRBV12-4
TGCAGTACGGGACGGCGTTATAATTCACCCCTCCACTTT,CSTGRRYNSPLHF,13,.,few,TRBJ1-6,TRBV20-1
TGCGCCAGCAGCCCCGGACAGCGTAACTATGGCTACACCTTC,CASSPGQRNYGYTF,14,.,few,TRBJ1-2,TRBV4-1
TGTGCCAGCAGCGTAAGCGGGGGGGCATCTGAGCAGTTCTTC,CASSVSGGASEQFF,14,TRBD2,few,TRBJ2-1,TRBV9
TGCGCCAGCAGCCAAGATAAGCGAGATACGCAGTATTTT,CASSQDKRDTQYF,13,.,.,TRBJ2-3,TRBV4-3
TGCAGTGCGGCGAGGGGGACGAATACGCAGTATTTT,CSAARGTNTQYF,12,.,few,TRBJ2-3,TRBV20-1
TGTGCCAGCAGTAGTCCCGGGACAGGGAGGTCGGGAGGAAACACCATATATTTT,CASSSPGTGRSGGNTIYF,18,TRBD1,.,TRBJ1-3,TRBV6-1